Listed here is a single T cell receptor (beta chain). Only in-frame clones appear in the TCRdb table, and some are missing; sequencing was by immunoSEQ multiplex PCR. The sample shows approximately 52,000 clones, roughly 87% of them seen only once. The sample is drawn from a study of control samples from healthy donors and cancer patients. The V end lost 5 bases, the J end lost 3 bases, and 11 bases lay between the germline ends. Germline loops: CDR1 SGHAT, CDR2 FQNNGV. The CDR3 sequence is 14 residues long. The TCR sequence derives from a man in his 60s with head and neck cancer. This chain uses TRBV11-2 with TRBJ1-5; D uncertain. Sequencing input: PBMCs. CDR3: CASSPGSLNQPQHF. CDR3 nucleotides: TGTGCCAGCAGCCCTGGGTCCCTCAATCAGCCCCAGCATTTT.